Many counts were recorded for the clone carrying this T cell receptor beta chain. What it binds is not known. Genomic DNA, serving as template, underwent TCR beta VDJ and CDR3 profiling. TCRdb reprocessed the reads via MiXCR and lists one record per CDR3 protein. Of 450,000 to 550,000 distinct CDR3 sequences in the sample, around 33% were seen once. Patients chosen for sequencing had shown CD8+CD57+ cell expansion by flow cytometry. This sample was taken from a study of CD8+CD57+ T cells in acquired aplastic anemia. Study-wide results and limits: Researchers reported that CD8+ Simpson's diversity was not significantly different in patients versus controls.

Germline loops: CDR1 ENHRY, CDR2 SYGVKD. This CDR3 has 16 amino acids. The V and J ends lost 2 bases and 6 bases respectively, with 20 bases between them. This TCR came from a human donor with aplastic anemia. The rearrangement links TRBV10-3 to TRBJ2-7; no reliable D call. Material: sorted CD4+, CD8+, or CD8+CD57+ T cells (not recorded which) from PBMCs. The CDR3 reads CAISEPGRSVSGEQYF. The CDR3 nucleotides are TGTGCCATCAGTGAGCCCGGCCGATCGGTCTCGGGCGAGCAGTACTTC.